A single sample gave rise to the 10 T cell receptor beta chains below, sequenced in a study of shared clonotypes between healthy human individuals. It was CD45RO-negative cells, positively selected for CCR7, that made up naive CD8 cells, with terminally differentiated effector memory CD45RA+ cells excluded. Repertoires were generated with immunoSEQ multiplex PCR, while TCRdb's copy carries only in-frame clones and drops some. The table includes roughly 1,800,000 clones, around 96% detected once. The sample consisted of naive CD8+ T cells sorted from blood. All receptors derive from a man aged 18-30 years in good health.

The chain employs TRBV2 and TRBJ2-5; tentatively, D is TRBD1 (5 bases). CDR3 length: 15 amino acids. Germline CDR1 SNHLY, CDR2 FYNNEI. V lost 4 bases to trimming and J lost 2 bases, with 14 bases between them. The CDR3 is CASSAWLAGQETQYF. As DNA, the CDR3 is TGTGCCAGCAGTGCGTGGTTGGCAGGGCAAGAGACCCAGTACTTC.

The CDR3 spells CASSFYSGLNNEQFF. CDR3 nucleotides: TGTGCCAGCAGCTTTTATTCGGGACTTAACAATGAGCAGTTCTTC. J is TRBJ2-1 and V is TRBV13; weak D call: TRBD2 (6 bases). CDR3 length equals 15 residues. Germline V CDR1 and CDR2: PRHDT, FYEKMQ (reference sequence). V shed 3 bases and J shed 5 bases, with 14 bases lying between them.

Comments on this clone: Other nucleotide sequences in the sample specify the same CDR3. The chain links TRBV27 to TRBJ2-1; D possibly corresponds to TRBD2 (6 bases). Trimming removed 6 bases from V and 8 bases from J, with 11 bases in between. The CDR3 spans 12 residues. CDR1 is MNHEY, CDR2 SMNVEV, per germline (reference sequence). The CDR3 nucleotides are TGTGCCAGCAGGGGGGGAGGCTATGAGCAGTTCTTC. Protein: CASRGGGYEQFF.

Of note for this clone: Other DNA sequences in the sample encode the same CDR3. This chain uses TRBV7-6 with TRBJ2-7, with D possibly TRBD2 on 5 matching bases. Germline-derived CDR1 and CDR2 are SGHVS and FNYEAQ. The ends were cut back, 1 base at V and 4 bases at J, with 11 bases in the middle. The CDR3 consists of 14 residues. CDR3: CASSLGTGEYEQYF. The CDR3 region has the DNA TGTGCCAGCAGCTTAGGAACTGGGGAGTACGAGCAGTACTTC.

V gene TRBV9 combines with J gene TRBJ2-4; 9 nucleotides line up with TRBD2. Germline lookup yields CDR1 SGDLS and CDR2 YYNGEE. The CDR3 is made up of 16 amino acids. V lost 4 bases to trimming and J lost 8 bases; unmatched junction nucleotides: 13. In nucleotides, the CDR3 is TGTGCCAGCAGCTCCTTTGGCGGGGGGGCCGTGGACATTCAGTACTTC. Translation: CASSSFGGGAVDIQYF.

The rearrangement links TRBV11-2 to TRBJ1-2; 9 nucleotides match TRBD1. V lost 8 bases, J lost 7 bases, and 11 bases stayed unmatched. The CDR3 spans 14 residues. CDR1 is SGHAT, CDR2 FQNNGV, per germline. The CDR3 DNA reads TGTGCCAGCGGCCAGGGGACAGGGCTTCCTGGCTACACCTTC. Protein sequence: CASGQGTGLPGYTF.

This clone was found once. Other DNA sequences within the sample encode an identical CDR3. The chain is built from TRBV25-1 and TRBJ2-2, with TRBD2 matching over 13 bases. This CDR3 region has 17 residues. Germline assignment: CDR1 MGHDK and CDR2 SYGVNS. The ends lost 6 bases at V and 4 bases at J; junction bases unmatched: 8. The CDR3: CASSAGLAGVLTGELFF. The CDR3 coding sequence is TGTGCCAGCAGCGCAGGACTAGCGGGAGTACTCACCGGGGAGCTGTTTTTT.

This clone was recorded once. The chain joins TRBV5-4 to TRBJ2-2; D is unresolved. From germline, CDR1 is SGHNT and CDR2 YYREEE (reference sequence). This CDR3 spans 12 amino acids. V lost 7 bases to trimming and J lost 6 bases, with 10 bases between them. The CDR3 protein is CASRAQPGELFF. The CDR3 coding sequence is TGTGCCAGCCGGGCCCAACCCGGGGAGCTGTTTTTT.

The V and J genes are TRBV7-2 and TRBJ2-7, with a possible D match to TRBD1 (6 bases). The germline CDR1 and CDR2 sequences are SGHTA and FQGNSA. With 6 bases removed from V and 2 bases from J, the gap between germline ends came to 14 bases. This CDR3 is 14 amino acids long. This CDR3 is CASRDNAGAYEQYF. As DNA, the CDR3 is TGTGCCAGCAGAGACAACGCAGGGGCCTACGAGCAGTACTTC. Variable domain in full (rest from reference TRBV7-2 and TRBJ2-7): GAGVSQSPSNKVTEKGKDVELRCDPISGHTALYWYRQSLGQGLEFLIYFQGNSAPDKSGLPSDRFSAERTGGSVSTLTIQRTQQEDSAVYLCASRDNAGAYEQYFGPGTRLTVT.

About this clone itself: Other DNA sequences in the same sample also yield this CDR3. The chain couples TRBV10-1 to TRBJ2-7; D not certain. Germline V lookup: CDR1 WNHNN, CDR2 SYGVQD (reference sequence). V lost 3 bases and J lost 6, with 6 bases in between. The CDR3 totals 11 residues. Here the CDR3 reads CASSEGSEQYF. Written as DNA, the CDR3 is TGCGCCAGCAGTGAAGGCTCCGAGCAGTACTTC.